This T cell receptor (beta chain) originates from a study of blood T cell repertoires in COVID-19. Study-wide background: The United States, Italy and Spain supplied acute and convalescent COVID-19 samples. PBMCs, B-cell-depleted T cells, or T cells were the source of the cDNA or gDNA that made up the material.

The junction had 3 bases not matched to a gene; V was cut back by 3 bases and J by 5 bases. CDR1 and CDR2 from the germline V gene are SGHRS and YFSETQ. The CDR3 totals 15 residues. Clones were read by immunoSEQ multiplex PCR, and TCRdb kept only the in-frame ones, dropping some. The sample shows more than 350,000 clones, 85% to 90% of them seen only once. The cohort comprised adults aged about 18 to 90 years residing in about two dozen US areas. This sequence originates from a man aged 18 to 29 who had recovered from COVID-19. V usage is TRBV5-1 and J usage is TRBJ2-1; 12 bases map to TRBD2. Sequencing was performed on PBMCs or T cells enriched from blood (not recorded which). CDR3: CASSWTSGDNNEQFF. The DNA for the CDR3 is TGCGCCAGCAGCTGGACTAGCGGGGATAACAATGAGCAGTTCTTC.